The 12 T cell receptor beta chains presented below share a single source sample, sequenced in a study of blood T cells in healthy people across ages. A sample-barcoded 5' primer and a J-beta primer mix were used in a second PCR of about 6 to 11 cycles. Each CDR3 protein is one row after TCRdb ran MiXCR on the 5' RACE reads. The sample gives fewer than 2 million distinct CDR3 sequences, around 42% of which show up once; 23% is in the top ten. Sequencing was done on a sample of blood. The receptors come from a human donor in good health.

CDR3 in amino acids: CASRPALLNTEAFF. Here the CDR3 DNA reads TGTGCCAGCAGGCCAGCCTTGCTGAACACTGAAGCTTTCTTT. The rearrangement links TRBV27 to TRBJ1-1; D not resolved. The V gene lost 6 bases and the J gene lost 0 bases, with 11 bases spanning the gap. Germline values: CDR1 MNHEY, CDR2 SMNVEV (reference sequence). CDR3 length equals 14 residues.

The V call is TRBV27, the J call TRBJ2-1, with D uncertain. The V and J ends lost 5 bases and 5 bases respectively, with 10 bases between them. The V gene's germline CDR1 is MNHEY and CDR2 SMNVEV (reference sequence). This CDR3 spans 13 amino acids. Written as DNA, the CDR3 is TGTGCCAGCAGTGTTGACGGTCACAATGAGCAGTTCTTC. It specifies CASSVDGHNEQFF.

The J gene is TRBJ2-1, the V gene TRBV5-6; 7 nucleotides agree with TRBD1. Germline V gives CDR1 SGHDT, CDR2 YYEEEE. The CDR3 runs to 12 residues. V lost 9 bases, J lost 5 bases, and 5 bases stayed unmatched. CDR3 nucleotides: TGTGCCACCCAGACAGGGAACAATGAGCAGTTCTTC. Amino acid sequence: CATQTGNNEQFF.

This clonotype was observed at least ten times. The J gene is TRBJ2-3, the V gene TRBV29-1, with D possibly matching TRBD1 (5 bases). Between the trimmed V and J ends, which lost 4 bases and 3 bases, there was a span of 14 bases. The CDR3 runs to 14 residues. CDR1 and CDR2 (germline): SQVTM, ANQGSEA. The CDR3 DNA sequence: TGCAGCGTTGTGTCACAGGTGGGGACAGATACGCAGTATTTT. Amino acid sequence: CSVVSQVGTDTQYF.

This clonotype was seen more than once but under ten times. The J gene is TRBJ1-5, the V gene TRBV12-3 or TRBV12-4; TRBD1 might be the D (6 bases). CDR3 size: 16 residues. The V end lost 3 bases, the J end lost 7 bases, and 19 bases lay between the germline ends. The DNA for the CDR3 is TGTGCCAGCAGTTTTGGGGCGAGGGGGGGGACCCAGCCCCAGCATTTT. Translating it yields CASSFGARGGTQPQHF.

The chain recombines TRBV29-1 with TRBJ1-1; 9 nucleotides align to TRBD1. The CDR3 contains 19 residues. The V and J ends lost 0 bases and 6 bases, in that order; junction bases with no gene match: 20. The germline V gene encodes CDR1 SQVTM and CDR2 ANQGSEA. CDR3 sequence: CSVEDYGGQGAPWVAEAFF. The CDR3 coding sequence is TGCAGCGTTGAAGACTACGGGGGACAGGGAGCCCCTTGGGTGGCTGAAGCTTTCTTT.

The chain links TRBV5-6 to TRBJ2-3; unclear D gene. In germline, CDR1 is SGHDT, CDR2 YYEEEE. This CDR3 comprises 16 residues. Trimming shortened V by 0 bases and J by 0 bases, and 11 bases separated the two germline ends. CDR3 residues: CASSLASNPSTDTQYF. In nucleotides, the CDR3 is TGTGCCAGCAGCTTGGCCTCGAATCCTAGCACAGATACGCAGTATTTT. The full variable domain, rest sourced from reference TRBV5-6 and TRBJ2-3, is DAGVTQSPTHLIKTRGQQVTLRCSPKSGHDTVSWYQQALGQGPQFIFQYYEEEERQRGNFPDRFSGHQFPNYSSELNVNALLLGDSALYLCASSLASNPSTDTQYFGPGTRLTVL.

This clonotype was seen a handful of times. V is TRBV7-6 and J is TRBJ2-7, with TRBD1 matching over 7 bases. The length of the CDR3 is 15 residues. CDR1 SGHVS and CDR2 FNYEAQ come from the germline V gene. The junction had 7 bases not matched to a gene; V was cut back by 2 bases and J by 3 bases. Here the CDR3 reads CASSLKVGTVYEQYF. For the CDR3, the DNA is TGTGCCAGCAGCTTAAAGGTCGGGACAGTCTACGAGCAGTACTTC. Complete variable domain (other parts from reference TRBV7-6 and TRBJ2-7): GAGVSQSPRYKVTKRGQDVALRCDPISGHVSLYWYRQALGQGPEFLTYFNYEAQQDKSGLPNDRFSAERPEGSISTLTIQRTEQRDSAMYRCASSLKVGTVYEQYFGPGTRLTVT.

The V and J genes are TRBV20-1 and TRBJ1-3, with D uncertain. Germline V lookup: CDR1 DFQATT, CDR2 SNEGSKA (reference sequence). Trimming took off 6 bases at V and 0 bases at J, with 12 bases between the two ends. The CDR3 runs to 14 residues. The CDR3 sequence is CSAQPRLSGNTIYF. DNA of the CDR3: TGCAGTGCCCAACCCCGTCTCTCTGGAAACACCATATATTTT.

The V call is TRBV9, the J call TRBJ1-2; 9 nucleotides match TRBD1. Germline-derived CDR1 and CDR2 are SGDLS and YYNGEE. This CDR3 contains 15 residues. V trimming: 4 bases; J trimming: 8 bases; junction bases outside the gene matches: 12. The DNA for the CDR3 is TGTGCCAGCAGCCCCCGGACAGGGGAAATTAGCGGCTACACCTTC. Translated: CASSPRTGEISGYTF. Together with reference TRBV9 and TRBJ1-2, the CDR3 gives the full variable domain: DSGVTQTPKHLITATGQRVTLRCSPRSGDLSVYWYQQSLDQGLQFLIQYYNGEERAKGNILERFSAQQFPDLHSELNLSSLELGDSALYFCASSPRTGEISGYTFGSGTRLTVV.

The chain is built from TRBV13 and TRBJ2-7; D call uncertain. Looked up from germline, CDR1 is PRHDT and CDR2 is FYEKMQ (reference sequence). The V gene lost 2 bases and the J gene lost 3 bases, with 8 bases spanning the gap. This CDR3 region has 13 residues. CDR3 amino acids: CASSLPPNYEQYF. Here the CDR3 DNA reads TGTGCCAGCAGCTTACCCCCGAACTACGAGCAGTACTTC.

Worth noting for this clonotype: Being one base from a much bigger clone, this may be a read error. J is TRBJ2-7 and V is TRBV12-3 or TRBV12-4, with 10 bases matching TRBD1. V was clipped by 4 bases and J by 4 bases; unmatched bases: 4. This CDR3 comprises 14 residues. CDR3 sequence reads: CASSSGTGEYEQYF. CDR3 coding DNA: TGTGCCAGCAGTTCCGGGACAGGGGAATACGAGCAGTACTTC.